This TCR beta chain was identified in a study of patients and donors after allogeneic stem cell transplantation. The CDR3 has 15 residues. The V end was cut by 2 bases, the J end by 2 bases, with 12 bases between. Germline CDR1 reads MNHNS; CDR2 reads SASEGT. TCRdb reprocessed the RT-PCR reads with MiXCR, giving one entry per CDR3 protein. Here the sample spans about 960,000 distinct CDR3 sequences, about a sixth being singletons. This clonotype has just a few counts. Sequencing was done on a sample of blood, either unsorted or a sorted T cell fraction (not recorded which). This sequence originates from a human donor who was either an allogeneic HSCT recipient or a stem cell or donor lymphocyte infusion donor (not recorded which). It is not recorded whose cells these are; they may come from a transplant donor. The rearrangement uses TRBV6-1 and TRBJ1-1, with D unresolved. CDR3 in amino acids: CASSEISTYNTEAFF. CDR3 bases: TGTGCCAGCAGTGAAATATCCACCTATAACACTGAAGCTTTCTTT.